This TCR beta chain is drawn from a study of post-analysis software for immune sequencing data. General observations from the study: Patients used about 5 TRBV segments, including TRBV5-6, TRBV5-1 and TRBV20-1, more often than controls.

The CDR3 spans 13 residues. V lost 3 bases to trimming and J lost 1 base, with 6 bases between them. Per germline, CDR1 MRHNA and CDR2 SNTAGT. This clonotype turned up a few times. Its specificity is unknown. Researchers reported that TCR beta cDNA libraries carried unique molecular identifiers. TCRdb passed the PCR reads through MiXCR, listing each CDR3 protein once. The sample includes a few hundred thousand distinct CDR3 sequences, about a third seen only once; the top ten take roughly 12%. The TCR sequence derives from a girl aged 10-17 years with multiple sclerosis. The source material was blood. The chain has TRBV6-4 and TRBJ1-1; D not certain. The CDR3 DNA sequence: TGTGCCAGCAGTGAGCAGAGGAACACTGAAGCTTTCTTT. This sequence encodes CASSEQRNTEAFF.